These T cell receptor beta chains were read from a single sample in a study of cytomegalovirus exposure and HLA in healthy donors. The table came from immunoSEQ multiplex PCR; TCRdb's copy has only in-frame clones and leaves some out. The data contain roughly 190,000 clones, about 13% of them singletons. Sequencing was done on a sample of PBMCs. All receptors derive from a man aged 50 or older in good health and CMV-seropositive. Both conserved end residues are part of each CDR3. The D gene is left open where the match is weak. A row's size may be missing; if present it is once, few, many or a size class.

V: TRBV7-2
J: TRBJ2-3
size: NA
D: NA
length: 13
DNA: TGTGCCAGCAGCTTAGGACTAGCAGATACGCAGTATTTT
CDR3: CASSLGLADTQYF

V: TRBV29-1
J: TRBJ2-2
size: few
D: NA
length: 15
DNA: TGCAGCGTTGACTCCCCCGGGGGGCCCACCGGGGAGCTGTTTTTT
CDR3: CSVDSPGGPTGELFF

V: TRBV28
J: TRBJ2-4
size: NA
D: TRBD1
length: 15
DNA: TGTGCCAGCAGTTCAGCCGGGACAGGGGGAAACATTCAGTACTTC
CDR3: CASSSAGTGGNIQYF

V: TRBV28
J: TRBJ2-3
size: few
D: NA
length: 16
DNA: TGTGCCAGCAGTTTAATTGCGGGGGCTAACACAGATACGCAGTATTTT
CDR3: CASSLIAGANTDTQYF

V: TRBV5-4
J: TRBJ2-3
size: NA
D: TRBD2
length: 15
DNA: TGTGCCAGCAGTTTAGCGGGGGCCAACACAGATACGCAGTATTTT
CDR3: CASSLAGANTDTQYF

V: TRBV7-8
J: TRBJ2-5
size: few
D: NA
length: 12
DNA: TGTGCCAGCAGCTTCATAGAGGCCTACGAGTACTTC
CDR3: CASSFIEAYEYF

V: TRBV7-2
J: TRBJ1-1
size: few
D: TRBD1
length: 14
DNA: TGTGCCAGCAGCATAAGACAGGGTGGCCCTGAAGCTTTCTTT
CDR3: CASSIRQGGPEAFF

V: TRBV6-1
J: TRBJ2-5
size: NA
D: TRBD1
length: 14
DNA: TGTGCCAGCAGTGAAGGGACAGGGGGAGAGACCCAGTACTTC
CDR3: CASSEGTGGETQYF

V: TRBV7-2
J: TRBJ1-1
size: NA
D: NA
length: 14
DNA: TGTGCCAGCAGCCTCGCCGGGATCCGTCGCGAAGCTTTCTTT
CDR3: CASSLAGIRREAFF

V: TRBV7-2
J: TRBJ1-1
size: NA
D: NA
length: 14
DNA: TGTGCCAGCAGCTTAAGAGACAGGAACACTGAAGCTTTCTTT
CDR3: CASSLRDRNTEAFF

V: TRBV7-6
J: TRBJ1-3
size: NA
D: TRBD1
length: 15
DNA: TGTGCCAGCAGCTCGACAGGGATCTCTGGAAACACCATATATTTT
CDR3: CASSSTGISGNTIYF

V: TRBV19
J: TRBJ1-3
size: NA
D: TRBD1
length: 16
DNA: TGTGCCAGTAGAGCTGGACAGGGCTTCTCTGGAAACACCATATATTTT
CDR3: CASRAGQGFSGNTIYF

V: TRBV5-1
J: TRBJ1-1
size: NA
D: TRBD1
length: 14
DNA: TGCGCCAGCAGCCCGGACAGGGCGAACACTGAAGCTTTCTTT
CDR3: CASSPDRANTEAFF

V: TRBV6-1
J: TRBJ2-5
size: once
D: NA
length: 13
DNA: TGTGCCAGCAGTGAAGGCGGGGTGGAGACCCAGTACTTC
CDR3: CASSEGGVETQYF

V: TRBV7-9
J: TRBJ1-2
size: NA
D: NA
length: 15
DNA: TGTGCCAGCAGCCGGAGCGGCAGACTAAACTATGGCTACACCTTC
CDR3: CASSRSGRLNYGYTF

V: TRBV19
J: TRBJ1-5
size: few
D: NA
length: 12
DNA: TGTGCCAGTCACCGGGGGAATCAGCCCCAGCATTTT
CDR3: CASHRGNQPQHF

V: TRBV5-6
J: TRBJ2-1
size: NA
D: TRBD2
length: 15
DNA: TGTGCCAGCAGCTTCGGGGGGACCGCCTACAATGAGCAGTTCTTC
CDR3: CASSFGGTAYNEQFF

V: TRBV5-1
J: TRBJ2-5
size: few
D: TRBD2
length: 14
DNA: TGCGCCAGCAGCCCCTCGGCTAGCGGGGAGACCCAGTACTTC
CDR3: CASSPSASGETQYF

V: TRBV5-6
J: TRBJ1-2
size: NA
D: TRBD1
length: 14
DNA: TGTGCCAGCAGACGCGACAGGGTGCTAGGGGGCTACACCTTC
CDR3: CASRRDRVLGGYTF

V: TRBV6-6
J: TRBJ2-2
size: few
D: TRBD1
length: 13
DNA: TGTGCCGGAGGACAGGGGGCTGGCGGGGAGCTGTTTTTT
CDR3: CAGGQGAGGELFF

V: TRBV10-1
J: TRBJ2-3
size: few
D: TRBD1
length: 15
DNA: TGCGCCAGCAGTGAGTCCGGGACAGGTGCAGATGCGCAGTATTTT
CDR3: CASSESGTGADAQYF

V: TRBV11-3
J: TRBJ1-3
size: NA
D: TRBD1
length: 17
DNA: TGTGCCAGCAGCGAAAAGTATAGGGGGCTGTTTGGAAACACCATATATTTT
CDR3: CASSEKYRGLFGNTIYF

V: TRBV5-1
J: TRBJ1-1
size: few
D: NA
length: 16
DNA: TGCGCCAGCAGCCCCGCCCTGGGACACATGAACACTGAAGCTTTCTTT
CDR3: CASSPALGHMNTEAFF

V: TRBV7-8
J: TRBJ1-1
size: NA
D: NA
length: 15
DNA: TGTGCCAGCAGCCAGACCCTCGGGGGAGCCGCTGAAGCTTTCTTT
CDR3: CASSQTLGGAAEAFF

V: TRBV5-4
J: TRBJ1-5
size: few
D: TRBD1
length: 15
DNA: TGTGCCAGCAGCCTGCAGGGGGCCGGCAATCAGCCCCAGCATTTT
CDR3: CASSLQGAGNQPQHF

V: TRBV5-1
J: TRBJ1-1
size: few
D: TRBD1
length: 13
DNA: TGCGCCAGCAGCTTGACAGGGGAAACTGAAGCTTTCTTT
CDR3: CASSLTGETEAFF

V: TRBV6-5
J: TRBJ1-2
size: few
D: NA
length: 12
DNA: TGTGCCAGCAAGACACCCCCTTATGGCTACACCTTC
CDR3: CASKTPPYGYTF

V: TRBV7-2
J: TRBJ2-4
size: NA
D: NA
length: 13
DNA: TGTGCCAGCAGCTTCGGGTTTTGGGAGATTCAGTACTTC
CDR3: CASSFGFWEIQYF

V: TRBV7-6
J: TRBJ2-1
size: NA
D: NA
length: 13
DNA: TGTGCCAGCAGCGTGAGCCCCGGGAATGAGCAGTTCTTC
CDR3: CASSVSPGNEQFF

V: TRBV4-2
J: TRBJ2-3
size: NA
D: TRBD1
length: 15
DNA: TGTGCCAGCAGCCAGCCGACAGGGGGCACAGATACGCAGTATTTT
CDR3: CASSQPTGGTDTQYF

V: TRBV18
J: TRBJ1-5
size: NA
D: NA
length: 16
DNA: TGTGCCAGCTCACAACCGGGCGTATTAGGCAATCAGCCCCAGCATTTT
CDR3: CASSQPGVLGNQPQHF

V: TRBV5-6
J: TRBJ1-1
size: NA
D: NA
length: 14
DNA: TGTGCCAGCAGCTTGAAACAGCTGAACACTGAAGCTTTCTTT
CDR3: CASSLKQLNTEAFF

V: TRBV2
J: TRBJ1-2
size: few
D: TRBD1
length: 11
DNA: TGTGCCAGCTCCAAGGAAAGGGGGCTTACCTTC
CDR3: CASSKERGLTF

V: TRBV19
J: TRBJ1-6
size: few
D: NA
length: 14
DNA: TGTGCCAGTAGTGAAGTGCAGGGGAATTCACCCCTCCACTTT
CDR3: CASSEVQGNSPLHF

V: TRBV7-6
J: TRBJ1-2
size: few
D: TRBD1
length: 15
DNA: TGTGCCAGCAGCTTAGATGGACAGGCCGACTATGGCTACACCTTC
CDR3: CASSLDGQADYGYTF

V: TRBV11-2
J: TRBJ1-2
size: few
D: NA
length: 11
DNA: TGTGCCAGCAGCTTGGGGCAAGGCTACACCTTC
CDR3: CASSLGQGYTF

V: TRBV4-3
J: TRBJ1-2
size: NA
D: TRBD1
length: 14
DNA: TGCGCCAGCACACCCCAGACAGGGGGGCTCGGCTACACCTTC
CDR3: CASTPQTGGLGYTF

V: TRBV28
J: TRBJ1-5
size: NA
D: NA
length: 17
DNA: TGTGCCAGCAGTTTTAACCGCGGGAACCCAAATCGTCAGCCCCAGCATTTT
CDR3: CASSFNRGNPNRQPQHF

V: TRBV9
J: TRBJ1-1
size: few
D: TRBD1
length: 14
DNA: TGTGCCAGCAGCAAGGGACAGGTGAACACTGAAGCTTTCTTT
CDR3: CASSKGQVNTEAFF

V: TRBV10-3
J: TRBJ1-5
size: NA
D: TRBD1
length: 16
DNA: TGTGCCATCAGTGAGGGGGACAGGCATAGCAATCAGCCCCAGCATTTT
CDR3: CAISEGDRHSNQPQHF

V: TRBV4-3
J: TRBJ1-2
size: NA
D: NA
length: 14
DNA: TGCGCCAGCAGCCCGACCGTGGCTGCGGAGGGCTACACCTTC
CDR3: CASSPTVAAEGYTF

V: TRBV29-1
J: TRBJ2-2
size: few
D: TRBD1
length: 17
DNA: TGCAGCGTTGAAGATGGACCGGGACAGGGGGCAGTCGGGGAGCTGTTTTTT
CDR3: CSVEDGPGQGAVGELFF

V: TRBV19
J: TRBJ1-4
size: few
D: NA
length: 14
DNA: TGTGCCAGTAGTATAGGTCGGAGTAATGAAAAACTGTTTTTT
CDR3: CASSIGRSNEKLFF

V: TRBV4-3
J: TRBJ2-2
size: NA
D: TRBD1
length: 16
DNA: TGCGCCAGCAGCCAATATCAGGGGGCGGGACCCGGGGAGCTGTTTTTT
CDR3: CASSQYQGAGPGELFF

V: TRBV27
J: TRBJ1-2
size: NA
D: TRBD1
length: 13
DNA: TGTGCCAGCCAGGGGGATCTGGCCTATGGCTACACCTTC
CDR3: CASQGDLAYGYTF

V: TRBV4-3
J: TRBJ2-1
size: few
D: TRBD2
length: 16
DNA: TGCGCCAGCAGCCAAGTTACTCCCGGGGGGTACAATGAGCAGTTCTTC
CDR3: CASSQVTPGGYNEQFF

V: TRBV10-3
J: TRBJ2-5
size: NA
D: TRBD2
length: 18
DNA: TGTGCCATCAGTGAGGAGGGGCGACTAGCGGGGTTCCAAGAGACCCAGTACTTC
CDR3: CAISEEGRLAGFQETQYF

V: TRBV7-8
J: TRBJ2-2
size: NA
D: TRBD1
length: 14
DNA: TGTGCCAGCAGCGTCTCTACAGGGGCCGGGGAGCTGTTTTTT
CDR3: CASSVSTGAGELFF

V: TRBV19
J: TRBJ1-2
size: NA
D: TRBD1
length: 12
DNA: TGTGCCAGTAGTAGACAGGGATATGGCTACACCTTC
CDR3: CASSRQGYGYTF

V: TRBV5-1
J: TRBJ2-3
size: NA
D: NA
length: 17
DNA: TGCGCCAGCAGCTTGGCACACAGTCTCTCTAGCACAGATACGCAGTATTTT
CDR3: CASSLAHSLSSTDTQYF

V: TRBV6-5
J: TRBJ1-2
size: NA
D: NA
length: 11
DNA: TGTGCCAGCAGCGGGTTTGCTGGCTACACCTTC
CDR3: CASSGFAGYTF

V: TRBV19
J: TRBJ2-3
size: NA
D: TRBD1
length: 14
DNA: TGTGCCAGTAGTGGGACAGGACGCACAGATACGCAGTATTTT
CDR3: CASSGTGRTDTQYF

V: TRBV6-5
J: TRBJ2-5
size: few
D: NA
length: 14
DNA: TGTGCCAGCAGTTACTCGCAGGGCCGGGAGACCCAGTACTTC
CDR3: CASSYSQGRETQYF

V: TRBV28
J: TRBJ2-3
size: few
D: TRBD2
length: 15
DNA: TGTGCCAGCAGTTTAGGGCGGGGGGGCAGAGATACGCAGTATTTT
CDR3: CASSLGRGGRDTQYF